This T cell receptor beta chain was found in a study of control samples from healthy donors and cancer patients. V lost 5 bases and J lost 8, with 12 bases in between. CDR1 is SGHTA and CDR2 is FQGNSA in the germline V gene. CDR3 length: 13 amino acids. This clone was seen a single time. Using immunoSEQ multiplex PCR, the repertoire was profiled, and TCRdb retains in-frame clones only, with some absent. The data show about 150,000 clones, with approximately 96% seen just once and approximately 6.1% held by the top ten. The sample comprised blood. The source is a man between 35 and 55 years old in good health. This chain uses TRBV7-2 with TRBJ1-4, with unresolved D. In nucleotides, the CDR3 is TGTGCCAGCAGCCGACCGACCGCCGAAAAACTGTTTTTT. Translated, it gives CASSRPTAEKLFF.